One sample yielded the 26 T cell receptor beta chains listed below, sequenced in a study of response to subunit inactivated influenza vaccine. TCRdb called the RT-PCR reads again in MiXCR, with one record for every CDR3 protein. The sample lists about half a million distinct CDR3 sequences; under 9% were seen once. This specimen consisted of PBMCs from blood, obtained around 25 months after vaccination. The receptors were gathered from a man between 50 and 70 years old who received an inactivated influenza vaccine.

The chain combines TRBV5-1 with TRBJ2-2; tentatively, D is TRBD1 (7 bases). The CDR3 has 19 residues. Germline V gives CDR1 SGHRS, CDR2 YFSETQ. V shed 3 bases and J shed 0 bases, with 21 bases lying between them. The DNA for the CDR3 is TGCGCCAGCAGCTCACTCAGGGGGAGGAAGCCCTCGAACACCGGGGAGCTGTTTTTT. Protein: CASSSLRGRKPSNTGELFF.

This clonotype was recorded many times. This rearrangement joins TRBV7-2 to TRBJ2-7, with D possibly TRBD1 on 6 matching bases. Germline V gene sequence: CDR1 SGHTA, CDR2 FQGNSA. The V end was cut by 3 bases, the J end by 3 bases, with 12 bases between. The CDR3 is 14 amino acids. CDR3 sequence: CASSFTGIYYEQYF. The CDR3, as DNA: TGTGCCAGCAGCTTTACAGGGATCTACTACGAGCAGTACTTC. Together with reference TRBV7-2 and TRBJ2-7, the CDR3 gives the full variable domain: GAGVSQSPSNKVTEKGKDVELRCDPISGHTALYWYRQSLGQGLEFLIYFQGNSAPDKSGLPSDRFSAERTGGSVSTLTIQRTQQEDSAVYLCASSFTGIYYEQYFGPGTRLTVT.

The genes are TRBV28 and TRBJ2-3, with 7 nucleotides matching TRBD1. The CDR3 loop spans 19 amino acids. Germline-derived CDR1 and CDR2 are MDHEN and SYDVKM. V shed 4 bases and J 2 bases; nucleotides not matched to a gene: 18. The CDR3 bases are TGTGCCAGCAGTTATACTTTGTCGGGGACAGTCAACCCCACAGATACGCAGTATTTT. This encodes CASSYTLSGTVNPTDTQYF. Full variable domain (outside the CDR3, taken from reference TRBV28 and TRBJ2-3): DVKVTQSSRYLVKRTGEKVFLECVQDMDHENMFWYRQDPGLGLRLIYFSYDVKMKEKGDIPEGYSVSREKKERFSLILESASTNQTSMYLCASSYTLSGTVNPTDTQYFGPGTRLTVL.

This clonotype was seen a handful of times. The chain recombines TRBV9 with TRBJ1-4, with D unclear. The CDR3 length is 14 residues. CDR1 and CDR2 (germline): SGDLS, YYNGEE. The ends were cut back, 0 bases at V and 8 bases at J, with 11 bases in the middle. The CDR3 protein is CASSVEAGREKLFF. CDR3 DNA sequence: TGTGCCAGCAGCGTAGAGGCGGGGAGGGAAAAACTGTTTTTT. Full variable domain (rest looked up from reference TRBV9 and TRBJ1-4): DSGVTQTPKHLITATGQRVTLRCSPRSGDLSVYWYQQSLDQGLQFLIQYYNGEERAKGNILERFSAQQFPDLHSELNLSSLELGDSALYFCASSVEAGREKLFFGSGTQLSVL.

This clonotype was observed at least ten times. This chain links TRBV29-1 with TRBJ2-5; no clear D gene. Germline CDR1 is SQVTM and CDR2 is ANQGSEA. This CDR3 spans 11 amino acids. Trimming left V 5 bases short and J 5 bases short, with 9 bases between. DNA of the CDR3: TGCAGCGTTAGGCCCGTGGAGACCCAGTACTTC. Protein: CSVRPVETQYF.

This clonotype was seen more than once but under ten times. The gene calls are TRBV5-6 and TRBJ2-1; 9 nucleotides agree with TRBD2. The CDR3 runs to 15 residues. Germline lookup yields CDR1 SGHDT and CDR2 YYEEEE. Trimming at V came to 5 bases and at J to 9 bases, leaving 12 bases not matched to a gene. The CDR3: CASSHPSRLAVEQFF. The CDR3 DNA reads TGTGCCAGCAGTCATCCTTCTAGACTAGCGGTTGAGCAGTTCTTC.

This clonotype has a count of ten or more. This chain connects TRBV5-1 to TRBJ2-5; tentatively, D is TRBD1 (5 bases). V was pared by 0 bases and J by 4 bases, with 10 bases between. This CDR3 has 14 residues. Germline CDR1 reads SGHRS; CDR2 reads YFSETQ. CDR3 sequence: CASSLGPGRETQYF. In nucleotides, the CDR3 is TGCGCCAGCAGCTTGGGGCCAGGGCGAGAGACCCAGTACTTC.

The V call is TRBV3-1, the J call TRBJ2-3; D may be TRBD1 or TRBD2 (5 bases each). In germline, CDR1 is LGHDT, CDR2 YNNKEL (reference sequence). CDR3 length: 16 amino acids. V lost 4 bases to trimming and J lost 2 bases, with 16 bases between them. The CDR3 coding sequence is TGTGCCAGCAGCCTCACCGGGACGCACCCCACAGATACGCAGTATTTT. It codes for CASSLTGTHPTDTQYF.

The chain couples TRBV4-1 to TRBJ2-1; D is uncertain. Germline lookup yields CDR1 MGHRA and CDR2 YSYEKL. The CDR3 is 15 residues long. V was pared by 1 base and J by 7 bases, with 14 bases between. The CDR3 loop is CASSQAAGDRNEQFF. CDR3 in DNA: TGCGCCAGCAGCCAAGCAGCAGGTGACCGTAATGAGCAGTTCTTC.

CDR3 sequence: CACSQMTSGGASNEQFF. The CDR3 bases are TGTGCCTGCTCCCAGATGACTAGCGGGGGGGCGAGCAATGAGCAGTTCTTC. The rearrangement links TRBV3-1 to TRBJ2-1; 14 nucleotides agree with TRBD2. CDR3 size: 17 residues. Germline values: CDR1 LGHDT, CDR2 YNNKEL (reference sequence). Trimming removed 11 bases from V and 6 bases from J; junction bases left unmatched: 15.

This clonotype has at least ten counts. The V and J genes are TRBV11-2 and TRBJ1-3; D may be TRBD1 (6 bases). Germline V gives CDR1 SGHAT, CDR2 FQNNGV. CDR3 length equals 16 residues. V lost 1 base, J lost 0 bases, and 10 bases lay in between. CDR3 loop: CASSLAGQFSGNTIYF. CDR3 nucleotides: TGTGCCAGCAGCTTAGCCGGACAGTTCTCTGGAAACACCATATATTTT.

This clonotype was recorded at least ten times. J is TRBJ2-3 and V is TRBV10-3, with TRBD2 matching over 15 bases. With 6 bases clipped from V and 10 bases from J, the junction kept 14 bases outside the gene matches. Germline loops: CDR1 ENHRY, CDR2 SYGVKD. This CDR3 is built from 17 residues. As DNA, the CDR3 is TGTGCCATCAGAAGTATAGCGGGACTAGCGGGGGGTGCTTCGCAGTATTTT. It encodes CAIRSIAGLAGGASQYF.

This chain links TRBV28 with TRBJ2-1; the D call may be TRBD1 or TRBD2 (5 bases each). Per germline, CDR1 MDHEN and CDR2 SYDVKM. Trimming cost V 5 bases and J 2 bases, with 13 bases left between them. The length of the CDR3 is 15 residues. CDR3: CASSLQGRAYNEQFF. CDR3 nucleotide sequence: TGTGCCAGCAGTCTCCAGGGACGGGCCTACAATGAGCAGTTCTTC. Full variable domain (missing parts from reference TRBV28 and TRBJ2-1): DVKVTQSSRYLVKRTGEKVFLECVQDMDHENMFWYRQDPGLGLRLIYFSYDVKMKEKGDIPEGYSVSREKKERFSLILESASTNQTSMYLCASSLQGRAYNEQFFGPGTRLTVL.

This chain uses TRBV24-1 with TRBJ2-3; 10 nucleotides line up with TRBD2. The CDR3 consists of 17 residues. V was clipped by 1 base and J by 5 bases; unmatched bases: 8. The germline gives CDR1 KGHDR, CDR2 SFDVKD. CDR3 nucleotides: TGTGCCACCAGTGATTTTGGGAGCGGGGGGGCGAAAGATACGCAGTATTTT. The encoded protein is CATSDFGSGGAKDTQYF.

The chain joins TRBV3-1 to TRBJ1-6; 7 nucleotides align to TRBD1. This CDR3 comprises 14 residues. V was pared by 4 bases and J by 9 bases, with 6 bases of the junction left unmatched. The germline V gene encodes CDR1 LGHDT and CDR2 YNNKEL (reference sequence). The DNA for the CDR3 is TGTGCCAGCAGCCTTGACAGGGTGAGTTCACCCCTCCACTTT. Translating gives CASSLDRVSSPLHF.

This clonotype came up many times. J is TRBJ2-2 and V is TRBV9; 9 bases align to TRBD1. CDR1 and CDR2 (germline): SGDLS, YYNGEE. This CDR3 has 14 amino acids. Unmatched junction bases numbered 3, after V lost 3 bases and J lost 6 bases. CDR3 amino acids: CASSATGGAGELFF. The DNA for the CDR3 is TGTGCCAGCAGCGCGACAGGGGGGGCCGGGGAGCTGTTTTTT. Looking up the rest from reference TRBV9 and TRBJ2-2 gives the full variable domain: DSGVTQTPKHLITATGQRVTLRCSPRSGDLSVYWYQQSLDQGLQFLIQYYNGEERAKGNILERFSAQQFPDLHSELNLSSLELGDSALYFCASSATGGAGELFFGEGSRLTVL.

Ten or more counts support this clonotype. The V and J genes are TRBV20-1 and TRBJ2-5, with D possibly TRBD1 on 6 matching bases. This CDR3 comprises 13 residues. Germline CDR1 reads DFQATT; CDR2 reads SNEGSKA (reference sequence). V shed 5 bases and J shed 0 bases, with 10 bases lying between them. CDR3 protein: CSAGRDNQETQYF. The DNA for the CDR3 is TGCAGTGCTGGCCGGGACAACCAAGAGACCCAGTACTTC.

This clonotype was found a few times. The chain recombines TRBV5-1 with TRBJ2-5; no clear D. V lost 0 bases to trimming and J lost 5 bases, with 8 bases between them. The CDR3 is 13 amino acids. CDR1 is SGHRS, CDR2 YFSETQ, per germline. This chain's CDR3 is CASSLDSGETQYF. The CDR3 coding sequence is TGCGCCAGCAGCTTGGACTCCGGGGAGACCCAGTACTTC.

A few counts support this clonotype. The rearrangement uses TRBV27 and TRBJ2-2; no firm D call. From germline, CDR1 is MNHEY and CDR2 SMNVEV (reference sequence). This CDR3 is built from 13 residues. The ends were cut back, 5 bases at V and 13 bases at J, with 17 bases in the middle. CDR3 nucleotides: TGTGCCAGCAGTCCAAGGACGACCGGGTTGCTGTTTTTT. Its protein is CASSPRTTGLLFF.

This clonotype has a handful of counts. The chain recombines TRBV20-1 with TRBJ2-5; TRBD2 matches 13 bases. The germline V gene has CDR1 DFQATT and CDR2 SNEGSKA (reference sequence). This CDR3 comprises 16 residues. The trim removed 2 bases at V and 1 base at J, leaving 4 bases unmatched. CDR3 in amino acids: CSARSGTSGAQETQYF. CDR3 DNA: TGCAGTGCTAGATCCGGGACTAGCGGGGCCCAAGAGACCCAGTACTTC.

This clonotype has at least ten counts. The chain uses TRBV5-1 and TRBJ2-1, with 8 bases lining up with TRBD2. The CDR3 has 15 residues. Per the germline V gene, CDR1 is SGHRS and CDR2 is YFSETQ. V lost 3 bases to trimming and J lost 5 bases; unmatched junction nucleotides: 7. The CDR3 here is CASSSGLATNNEQFF. The CDR3 coding sequence is TGCGCCAGCAGCTCAGGACTAGCCACCAACAATGAGCAGTTCTTC.

This clonotype was counted only a few times. This chain uses TRBV7-8 with TRBJ2-3; either TRBD1 or TRBD2 may supply D (6 bases each). Germline assignment: CDR1 SGHVS and CDR2 FQNEAQ. V lost 0 bases and J lost 1, with 11 bases in between. This CDR3 region has 16 residues. The CDR3, as DNA: TGTGCCAGCAGCTTAGCTGGGGGGCTACGCACAGATACGCAGTATTTT. Translation: CASSLAGGLRTDTQYF.

This clonotype was seen many times. V usage is TRBV27 and J usage is TRBJ2-1; the match to TRBD2 covers 10 bases. The J segment lost 8 bases and the V segment lost 5 bases, leaving 12 bases of the junction unmatched. CDR3 length: 16 residues. Germline lookup yields CDR1 MNHEY and CDR2 SMNVEV (reference sequence). CDR3 amino acids: CASSRGGAGGPHEQFF. The CDR3 DNA is TGTGCCAGCAGTCGAGGCGGAGCGGGAGGGCCGCATGAGCAGTTCTTC.

This clonotype was seen a handful of times. This chain links TRBV13 with TRBJ1-1; D gene ambiguous. The CDR3 loop spans 16 amino acids. Per germline, CDR1 PRHDT and CDR2 FYEKMQ (reference sequence). V lost 3 bases to trimming and J lost 0 bases, with 14 bases between them. CDR3 sequence: CASSFGRRIMNTEAFF. CDR3 in DNA: TGTGCCAGCAGCTTCGGCAGAAGAATCATGAACACTGAAGCTTTCTTT.

This clonotype was counted only a few times. The V call is TRBV3-1, the J call TRBJ1-1, with D possibly being TRBD1 (5 bases). Trimming stripped 2 bases from V and 0 bases from J, with 13 bases between. The CDR3 runs to 16 residues. CDR1 is LGHDT, CDR2 YNNKEL, per germline (reference sequence). The CDR3 is CASSQNPGRMNTEAFF. As DNA, the CDR3 is TGTGCCAGCAGCCAAAATCCGGGGCGGATGAACACTGAAGCTTTCTTT.

As concerns this clonotype: A much larger clone lies a single base off, so this may be a read error. The CDR3 DNA sequence: TGTGCCAGCAGCGTATTGAATCCGCGGGACATTCAGTACTTC. As protein: CASSVLNPRDIQYF. The rearrangement joins TRBV9 to TRBJ2-4, with D possibly TRBD2 on 5 matching bases. The V end lost 1 base, the J end lost 8 bases, and 13 bases lay between the germline ends. Germline V gives CDR1 SGDLS, CDR2 YYNGEE. The CDR3 consists of 14 residues.